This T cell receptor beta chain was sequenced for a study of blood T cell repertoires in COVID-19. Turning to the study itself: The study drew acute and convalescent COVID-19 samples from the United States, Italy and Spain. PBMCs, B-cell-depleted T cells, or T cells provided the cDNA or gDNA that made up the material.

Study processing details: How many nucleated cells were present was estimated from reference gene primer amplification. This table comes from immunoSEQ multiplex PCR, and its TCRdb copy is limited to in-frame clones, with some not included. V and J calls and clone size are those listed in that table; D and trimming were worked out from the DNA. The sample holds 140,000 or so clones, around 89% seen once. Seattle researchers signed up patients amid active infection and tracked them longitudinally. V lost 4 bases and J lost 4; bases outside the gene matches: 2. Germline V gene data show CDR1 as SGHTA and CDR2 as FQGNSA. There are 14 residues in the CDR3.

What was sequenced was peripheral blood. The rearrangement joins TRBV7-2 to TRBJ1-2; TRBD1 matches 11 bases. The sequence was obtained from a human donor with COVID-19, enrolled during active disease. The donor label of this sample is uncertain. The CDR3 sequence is CASSSGQGGYGYTF. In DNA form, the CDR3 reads TGTGCCAGCAGCTCGGGACAGGGGGGCTATGGCTACACCTTC.